The 32 T cell receptor beta chains reported below all come from one sample, sequenced in a study of T cell responses to AZD1222 COVID-19 vaccine. The data were produced by immunoSEQ multiplex PCR, yet TCRdb's version contains in-frame clones alone and is incomplete. The sample has fewer than 150,000 clones, around 87% seen once. Material: peripheral blood, obtained on day 0 of AZD1222 vaccination. These TCRs come from an adult in good health.

This clone was detected once. The chain uses TRBV5-1 and TRBJ2-2; D remains unclear. The CDR3 totals 14 residues. With 1 base removed from V and 1 base from J, the gap between germline ends came to 5 bases. Per the germline V gene, CDR1 is SGHRS and CDR2 is YFSETQ. CDR3 residues: CASSLSRNTGELFF. DNA for the CDR3: TGCGCCAGCAGCTTGTCCCGGAACACCGGGGAGCTGTTTTTT.

This CDR3 is CASSSGTGWSDTQYF. For the CDR3, the DNA is TGTGCCAGCAGCTCCGGGACAGGGTGGTCAGATACGCAGTATTTT. The V and J genes are TRBV28 and TRBJ2-3, with TRBD1 identical over 9 bases. Germline assignment: CDR1 MDHEN and CDR2 SYDVKM. This CDR3 spans 15 amino acids. The J segment lost 4 bases and the V segment lost 6 bases, leaving 8 bases of the junction unmatched. The variable domain in full, with the rest retrieved from reference TRBV28 and TRBJ2-3, is DVKVTQSSRYLVKRTGEKVFLECVQDMDHENMFWYRQDPGLGLRLIYFSYDVKMKEKGDIPEGYSVSREKKERFSLILESASTNQTSMYLCASSSGTGWSDTQYFGPGTRLTVL.

The chain carries TRBV7-9 and TRBJ2-7, with 9 bases matching TRBD1. Germline CDR1 reads SEHNR; CDR2 reads FQNEAQ (reference sequence). Trimming removed 6 bases from V and 4 bases from J; junction bases left unmatched: 7. The length of the CDR3 is 14 residues. CDR3 DNA: TGTGCCAGCAGATCCACAGGGGGCTCGTACGAGCAGTACTTC. Encoded protein: CASRSTGGSYEQYF. The variable domain in full, completed from reference TRBV7-9 and TRBJ2-7, reads DTGVSQNPRHKITKRGQNVTFRCDPISEHNRLYWYRQTLGQGPEFLTYFQNEAQLEKSRLLSDRFSAERPKGSFSTLEIQRTEQGDSAMYLCASRSTGGSYEQYFGPGTRLTVT.

The V gene is TRBV25-1, the J gene TRBJ1-1, with D hard to call. The germline gives CDR1 MGHDK, CDR2 SYGVNS. V was trimmed by 3 bases and J by 1 base, leaving 12 bases between them. This CDR3 spans 15 amino acids. The CDR3: CASSDPRAGNTEAFF. The CDR3 bases are TGTGCCAGCAGTGACCCCCGTGCAGGGAACACTGAAGCTTTCTTT.

The chain joins TRBV30 to TRBJ1-6, with 9 nucleotides matching TRBD1. There are 15 residues in the CDR3. Per germline, CDR1 GTSNPN and CDR2 SVGIG (reference sequence). With V trimmed by 5 bases and J by 9 bases, 11 bases remained unmatched. CDR3 coding DNA: TGTGCCTGGGCCGGGACAGGGAGGACAATTTCACCCCTCCACTTT. It specifies CAWAGTGRTISPLHF. Supplemented by reference TRBV30 and TRBJ1-6, the full variable domain reads SQTIHQWPATLVQPVGSPLSLECTVEGTSNPNLYWYRQAAGRGLQLLFYSVGIGQISSEVPQNLSASRPQDRQFILSSKKLLLSDSGFYLCAWAGTGRTISPLHFGNGTRLTVT.

This rearrangement joins TRBV20-1 to TRBJ1-2; D is unclear. The V end was cut by 3 bases, the J end by 8 bases, with 13 bases between. This CDR3 contains 12 residues. In germline, CDR1 is DFQATT, CDR2 SNEGSKA (reference sequence). The CDR3 coding sequence is TGCAGTGCTAGTTGGGCCTTTCGGGGCTACACCTTC. Translated, it gives CSASWAFRGYTF.

This chain connects TRBV19 to TRBJ2-2; no definite D call. The V end lost 5 bases, the J end lost 6 bases, and 13 bases lay between the germline ends. The CDR3 has 14 residues. Per germline, CDR1 LNHDA and CDR2 SQIVND (reference sequence). CDR3 in DNA: TGTGCCAGTAGTCCCACATTTCCTTCCGGGGAGCTGTTTTTT. Encoded protein: CASSPTFPSGELFF.

The chain couples TRBV24-1 to TRBJ2-1, with a possible D match to TRBD1 (6 bases). V dropped 0 bases and J dropped 4 bases, with 12 bases sitting between them. The CDR3 spans 16 residues. Germline lookup yields CDR1 KGHDR and CDR2 SFDVKD. The CDR3 coding sequence is TGTGCCACCAGTGATTTGAGGGCGAGGGGGTACAATGAGCAGTTCTTC. Amino acid sequence: CATSDLRARGYNEQFF.

The V call is TRBV14, the J call TRBJ2-1; D call uncertain. The CDR3 has 12 residues. Germline CDR1 is SGHDN and CDR2 is FVKESK. Trimming shortened V by 4 bases and J by 6 bases, and 7 bases separated the two germline ends. Here the CDR3 reads CASSPDFNEQFF. CDR3 coding DNA: TGTGCCAGCAGCCCCGACTTCAATGAGCAGTTCTTC.

This chain joins TRBV2 and TRBJ1-2; D call uncertain. Germline CDR1 is SNHLY and CDR2 is FYNNEI. The ends were cut back, 7 bases at V and 7 bases at J, with 13 bases in the middle. CDR3 size: 12 residues. The CDR3 protein is CASKPQEGGYTF. Here the CDR3 DNA reads TGTGCCAGCAAACCCCAGGAAGGTGGCTACACCTTC.

V gene TRBV5-1 combines with J gene TRBJ2-5, with 11 nucleotides matching TRBD2. V lost 0 bases, J lost 1 base, and 2 bases stayed unmatched. This CDR3 comprises 16 residues. CDR1 is SGHRS, CDR2 YFSETQ, per germline. The CDR3 here is CASSLGTSGGQETQYF. CDR3 nucleotide sequence: TGCGCCAGCAGCTTGGGTACTAGCGGGGGCCAAGAGACCCAGTACTTC.

The chain recombines TRBV27 with TRBJ2-7; D is perhaps TRBD2 (6 bases). The ends were cut back, 6 bases at V and 4 bases at J, with 13 bases in the middle. The CDR3 runs to 13 residues. Per germline, CDR1 MNHEY and CDR2 SMNVEV (reference sequence). The CDR3 reads CASRLGLDYEQYF. CDR3 nucleotides: TGTGCCAGCAGGTTGGGACTTGATTACGAGCAGTACTTC.

The gene calls are TRBV3-1 (or the pseudogene TRBV3-2) and TRBJ1-2; TRBD1 agrees at 8 bases. The CDR3 is 14 amino acids. V lost 1 base, J lost 8 bases, and 6 bases stayed unmatched. CDR1 and CDR2 from the germline V gene are LGHDT and YNNKEL (reference sequence). The CDR3 loop reads CASSQAGGAGGYTF. As DNA, the CDR3 is TGTGCCAGCAGCCAAGCAGGGGGCGCCGGGGGCTACACCTTC.

This clone was recorded a few times. J is TRBJ1-6 and V is TRBV9, with D uncertain. Trimming shortened V by 3 bases and J by 7 bases, and 5 bases separated the two germline ends. CDR3 length: 12 amino acids. Germline CDR1 SGDLS, CDR2 YYNGEE. This CDR3 reads CASSAGNSPLHF. The CDR3, as DNA: TGTGCCAGCAGCGCGGGGAATTCACCCCTCCACTTT. The whole variable domain, remainder taken from reference TRBV9 and TRBJ1-6, is DSGVTQTPKHLITATGQRVTLRCSPRSGDLSVYWYQQSLDQGLQFLIQYYNGEERAKGNILERFSAQQFPDLHSELNLSSLELGDSALYFCASSAGNSPLHFGNGTRLTVT.

The chain recombines TRBV5-1 with TRBJ2-3; D may be TRBD2 (5 bases). CDR1 is SGHRS, CDR2 YFSETQ, per germline. The CDR3 contains 17 residues. V was trimmed by 4 bases and J by 2 bases, leaving 20 bases between them. The CDR3 region has the DNA TGCGCCAGCAGCCCCCGGCGCCAGCGGATATTCACAGATACGCAGTATTTT. It yields the protein CASSPRRQRIFTDTQYF.

This chain links TRBV2 with TRBJ1-3; D gene unclear. The V gene lost 8 bases and the J gene lost 3 bases, with 11 bases spanning the gap. The germline gives CDR1 SNHLY, CDR2 FYNNEI. The length of the CDR3 is 13 residues. CDR3 region: CASLRSSGNTIYF. CDR3 coding DNA: TGTGCCAGCCTTCGGTCCAGTGGAAACACCATATATTTT.

This chain connects TRBV2 to TRBJ1-4; 9 bases fit TRBD1. This CDR3 comprises 13 residues. The trim removed 6 bases at V and 5 bases at J, leaving 1 base unmatched. Per the germline V gene, CDR1 is SNHLY and CDR2 is FYNNEI. CDR3: CASSGTGNEKLFF. The DNA for the CDR3 is TGTGCCAGCAGCGGGACAGGGAATGAAAAACTGTTTTTT.

This chain links TRBV30 with TRBJ2-6; unclear D gene. The germline V and J ends were trimmed by 0 bases and 2 bases, with 11 bases remaining between them. The CDR3 runs 16 residues. Germline lookup yields CDR1 GTSNPN and CDR2 SVGIG (reference sequence). CDR3 DNA sequence: TGTGCCTGGAGTGTACGAGGTAGGGCTGGGGCCAACGTCCTGACTTTC. Translation gives CAWSVRGRAGANVLTF.

The genes are TRBV28 and TRBJ1-6; tentatively, D is TRBD1 (5 bases). The CDR3 has 19 amino acids. Trimming cost V 5 bases and J 7 bases, with 27 bases left between them. Germline CDR1 is MDHEN and CDR2 is SYDVKM. The CDR3 DNA reads as TGTGCCAGCAGTATCCCGAGGCGACAGCTTCCGCGGGAAAATTCACCCCTCCACTTT. Translated: CASSIPRRQLPRENSPLHF.

V is TRBV4-1 and J is TRBJ1-5, with a tentative D call TRBD1 (5 bases). V was clipped by 1 base and J by 5 bases, with 9 bases between them. CDR1 is MGHRA and CDR2 is YSYEKL in the germline V gene. The CDR3 is 14 residues long. CDR3 loop: CASSQARDYQPQHF. CDR3 DNA: TGCGCCAGCAGCCAAGCCAGGGATTATCAGCCCCAGCATTTT.

CDR3 nucleotide sequence: TGTGCCAGCAGTTACGTTAGCGGGGGGTCTCAATACAATGAGCAGTTCTTC. Encoded protein: CASSYVSGGSQYNEQFF. The genes are TRBV6-2 or TRBV6-3 and TRBJ2-1; 10 bases align to TRBD2. The CDR3 length is 17 residues. Germline lookup yields CDR1 MNHEY and CDR2 SVGEGT. The ends lost 2 bases at V and 4 bases at J; junction bases unmatched: 8.

The V gene is TRBV28, the J gene TRBJ1-2, with a possible D match to TRBD1 (6 bases). CDR1 and CDR2 (germline): MDHEN, SYDVKM. This CDR3 region has 14 residues. V was trimmed by 4 bases and J by 4 bases, leaving 13 bases between them. As DNA, the CDR3 is TGTGCCAGCAGTTCCGGGACACGTCCCTATGGCTACACCTTC. As protein: CASSSGTRPYGYTF.

The J gene is TRBJ1-1, the V gene TRBV14, with no clear D. The CDR3 is 11 residues long. Germline values: CDR1 SGHDN, CDR2 FVKESK. The germline V and J ends were trimmed by 0 bases and 10 bases, with 6 bases remaining between them. The CDR3 spells CASSQDLGAFF. In nucleotides, the CDR3 is TGTGCCAGCAGCCAAGATTTGGGAGCTTTCTTT.

In this sample, this clone turned up a few times. The V call is TRBV5-1, the J call TRBJ2-2; D possibly corresponds to TRBD1 (5 bases). Trimming cost V 0 bases and J 0 bases, with 6 bases left between them. The CDR3 covers 15 residues. Per germline, CDR1 SGHRS and CDR2 YFSETQ. CDR3 sequence: CASSLGQTNTGELFF. The CDR3 region has the DNA TGCGCCAGCAGCTTGGGACAGACGAACACCGGGGAGCTGTTTTTT.

This clone has a handful of counts. This chain uses TRBV7-6 with TRBJ1-2; tentative D call: TRBD1 (6 bases). Germline CDR1 and CDR2: SGHVS and FNYEAQ. V lost 5 bases and J lost 2, with 15 bases in between. The CDR3 has 15 residues. The CDR3 protein is CASSPNGGQNYGYTF. In DNA, the CDR3 is TGTGCCAGCAGCCCTAACGGTGGACAGAACTATGGCTACACCTTC.

The chain uses TRBV9 and TRBJ2-5; D is unresolved. The CDR3 has 12 amino acids. CDR1 and CDR2 (germline): SGDLS, YYNGEE. V shed 3 bases and J shed 5 bases, with 8 bases lying between them. CDR3 sequence reads: CASSAPSETQYF. The CDR3 DNA follows: TGTGCCAGCAGCGCACCCTCGGAGACCCAGTACTTC.

This clone was seen a handful of times. The chain has TRBV24-1 and TRBJ2-6; the D is unclear. The CDR3 has 14 residues. V was pared by 2 bases and J by 4 bases, with 5 bases between. Germline CDR1 KGHDR, CDR2 SFDVKD. The CDR3 here is CATSDSAGANVLTF. The CDR3 region has the DNA TGTGCCACCAGTGATTCGGCAGGGGCCAACGTCCTGACTTTC.

The rearrangement joins TRBV15 to TRBJ2-7; D is ambiguous. Germline lookup yields CDR1 LNHNV and CDR2 YYDKDF (reference sequence). The V end lost 1 base, the J end lost 6 bases, and 19 bases lay between the germline ends. The CDR3 contains 16 residues. The CDR3 sequence: CATSRAIVYSLGEQYF. CDR3 bases: TGTGCCACCAGCAGAGCAATCGTATACAGCCTCGGCGAGCAGTACTTC.

For this clone: Other nucleotide sequences in the sample specify the same CDR3. This chain joins TRBV5-1 and TRBJ2-1, with unresolved D. The V and J ends lost 0 bases and 0 bases respectively, with 7 bases between them. The germline CDR1 and CDR2 sequences are SGHRS and YFSETQ. The CDR3 is 15 amino acids. CDR3 region: CASSLAASSYNEQFF. The CDR3 DNA sequence: TGCGCCAGCAGCTTGGCAGCGAGCTCCTACAATGAGCAGTTCTTC.

The V gene is TRBV5-1, the J gene TRBJ2-1; 7 bases are a match to TRBD1. Germline V lookup: CDR1 SGHRS, CDR2 YFSETQ. The V segment lost 3 bases and the J segment 1 base; nucleotides outside the gene matches: 1. CDR3 size: 14 residues. DNA of the CDR3: TGCGCCAGCAGCTCGGGACAGTCCTACAATGAGCAGTTCTTC. It is translated as CASSSGQSYNEQFF. Based on the CDR3 plus reference TRBV5-1 and TRBJ2-1, the full variable domain is KAGVTQTPRYLIKTRGQQVTLSCSPISGHRSVSWYQQTPGQGLQFLFEYFSETQRNKGNFPGRFSGRQFSNSRSEMNVSTLELGDSALYLCASSSGQSYNEQFFGPGTRLTVL.

On this clone: In the same sample, other DNA sequences code for this CDR3. The V gene is TRBV12-3 or TRBV12-4, the J gene TRBJ2-7; D call uncertain. This CDR3 is 11 amino acids long. Trimming stripped 0 bases from V and 6 bases from J, with 3 bases between. The CDR3 spells CASSLAREQYF. CDR3 sequence (DNA): TGTGCCAGCAGTTTAGCGCGCGAGCAGTACTTC.

In this sample, this clone turned up once. The chain carries TRBV7-3 and TRBJ2-2; D uncertain. V lost 5 bases and J lost 2, with 15 bases in between. Germline V gene data show CDR1 as SGHTA and CDR2 as FQGTGA. The CDR3 totals 16 residues. The CDR3 DNA reads TGTGCCAGCAGCCCCGGTGGGCCTCGAAACACCGGGGAGCTGTTTTTT. Amino acid sequence: CASSPGGPRNTGELFF.